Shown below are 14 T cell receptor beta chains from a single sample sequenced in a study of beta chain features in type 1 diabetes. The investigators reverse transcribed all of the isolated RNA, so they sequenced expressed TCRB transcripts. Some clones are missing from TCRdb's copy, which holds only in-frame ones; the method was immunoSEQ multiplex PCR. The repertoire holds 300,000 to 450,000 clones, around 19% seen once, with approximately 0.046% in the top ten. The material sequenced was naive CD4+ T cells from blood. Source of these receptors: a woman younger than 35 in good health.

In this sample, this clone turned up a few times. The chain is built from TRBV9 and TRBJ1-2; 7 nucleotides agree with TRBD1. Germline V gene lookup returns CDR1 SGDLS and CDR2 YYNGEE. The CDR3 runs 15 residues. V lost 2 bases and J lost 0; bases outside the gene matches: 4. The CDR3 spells CASSVQGVSNYGYTF. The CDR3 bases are TGTGCCAGCAGCGTCCAGGGGGTCTCTAACTATGGCTACACCTTC. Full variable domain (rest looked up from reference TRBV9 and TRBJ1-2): DSGVTQTPKHLITATGQRVTLRCSPRSGDLSVYWYQQSLDQGLQFLIQYYNGEERAKGNILERFSAQQFPDLHSELNLSSLELGDSALYFCASSVQGVSNYGYTFGSGTRLTVV.

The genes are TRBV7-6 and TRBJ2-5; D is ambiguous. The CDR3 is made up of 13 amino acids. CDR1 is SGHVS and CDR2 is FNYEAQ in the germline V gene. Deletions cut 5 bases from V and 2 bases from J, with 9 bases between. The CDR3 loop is CASSRTLQETQYF. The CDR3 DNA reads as TGTGCCAGCAGCCGTACTCTTCAAGAGACCCAGTACTTC.

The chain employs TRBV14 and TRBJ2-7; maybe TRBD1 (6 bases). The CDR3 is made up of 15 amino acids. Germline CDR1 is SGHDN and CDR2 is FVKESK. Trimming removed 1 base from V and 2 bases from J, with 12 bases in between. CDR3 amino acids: CASSQALGQTYEQYF. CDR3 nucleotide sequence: TGTGCCAGCAGCCAAGCTCTTGGACAGACCTACGAGCAGTACTTC.

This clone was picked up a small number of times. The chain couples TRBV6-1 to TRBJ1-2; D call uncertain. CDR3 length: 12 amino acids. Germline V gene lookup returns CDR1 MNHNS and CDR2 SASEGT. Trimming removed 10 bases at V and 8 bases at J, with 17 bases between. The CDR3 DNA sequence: TGTGCCATCGGGATGATGGGTTACGGCTACACCTTC. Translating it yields CAIGMMGYGYTF.

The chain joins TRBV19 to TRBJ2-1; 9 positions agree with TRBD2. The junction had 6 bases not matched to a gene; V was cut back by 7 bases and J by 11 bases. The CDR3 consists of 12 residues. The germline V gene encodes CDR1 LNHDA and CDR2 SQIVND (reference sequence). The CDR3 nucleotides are TGTGCCAGTACCCACGGGACTAGCCAGCAGTTCTTC. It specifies CASTHGTSQQFF.

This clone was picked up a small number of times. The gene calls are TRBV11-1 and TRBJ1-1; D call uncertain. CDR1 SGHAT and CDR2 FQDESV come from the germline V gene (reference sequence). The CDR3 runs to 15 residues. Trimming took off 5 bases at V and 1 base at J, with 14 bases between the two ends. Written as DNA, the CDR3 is TGTGCCAGCAGCCCCCTAGTTCGAGGGAACACTGAAGCTTTCTTT. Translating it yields CASSPLVRGNTEAFF.

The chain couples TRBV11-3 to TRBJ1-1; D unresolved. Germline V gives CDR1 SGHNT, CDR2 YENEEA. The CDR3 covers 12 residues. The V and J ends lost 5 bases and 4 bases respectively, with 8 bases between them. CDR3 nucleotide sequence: TGTGCCAGCAGCCCGATCGGCACTGAAGCTTTCTTT. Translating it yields CASSPIGTEAFF.

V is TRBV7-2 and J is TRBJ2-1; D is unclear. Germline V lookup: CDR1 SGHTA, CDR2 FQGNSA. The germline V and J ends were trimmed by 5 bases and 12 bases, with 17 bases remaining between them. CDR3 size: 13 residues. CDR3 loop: CASSLTPIPWQFF. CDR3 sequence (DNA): TGTGCCAGCAGCCTTACCCCTATACCGTGGCAGTTCTTC.

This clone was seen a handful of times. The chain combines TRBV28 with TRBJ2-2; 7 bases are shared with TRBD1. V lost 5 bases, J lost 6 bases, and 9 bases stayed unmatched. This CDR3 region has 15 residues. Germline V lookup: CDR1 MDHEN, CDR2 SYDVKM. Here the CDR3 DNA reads TGTGCCAGCAGTATCACGGGACAGCTTTCCGGGGAGCTGTTTTTT. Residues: CASSITGQLSGELFF.

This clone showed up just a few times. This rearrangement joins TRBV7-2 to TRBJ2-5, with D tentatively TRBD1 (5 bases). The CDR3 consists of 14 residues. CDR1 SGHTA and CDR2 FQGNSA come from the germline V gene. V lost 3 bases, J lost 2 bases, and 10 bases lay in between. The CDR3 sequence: CASSFQGGQETQYF. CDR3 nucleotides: TGTGCCAGCAGCTTCCAGGGTGGGCAAGAGACCCAGTACTTC.

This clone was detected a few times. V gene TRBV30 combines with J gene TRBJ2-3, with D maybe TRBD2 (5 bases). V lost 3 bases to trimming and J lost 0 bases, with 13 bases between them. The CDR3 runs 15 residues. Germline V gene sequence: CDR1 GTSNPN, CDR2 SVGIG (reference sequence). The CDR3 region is CAWSASLSSTDTQYF. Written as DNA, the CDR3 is TGTGCCTGGAGCGCTAGCTTATCTAGCACAGATACGCAGTATTTT.

DNA for the CDR3: TGTGCCAGTAGTATCTCGGACAGGGGAGAAAAACTGTTTTTT. It codes for CASSISDRGEKLFF. V is TRBV19 and J is TRBJ1-4; 9 bases align to TRBD1. The J segment lost 8 bases and the V segment lost 3 bases, leaving 4 bases of the junction unmatched. The CDR3 has 14 amino acids. Germline lookup yields CDR1 LNHDA and CDR2 SQIVND (reference sequence).

The CDR3 loop is CASSPIRRQGYSPLHF. The CDR3 nucleotides are TGTGCCAGCAGTCCTATCCGGAGACAGGGGTATTCACCCCTCCACTTT. The V call is TRBV11-2, the J call TRBJ1-6, with 8 bases identical to TRBD1. The CDR3 is 16 amino acids. V was pared by 6 bases and J by 8 bases, with 12 bases of the junction left unmatched. Germline V lookup: CDR1 SGHAT, CDR2 FQNNGV.

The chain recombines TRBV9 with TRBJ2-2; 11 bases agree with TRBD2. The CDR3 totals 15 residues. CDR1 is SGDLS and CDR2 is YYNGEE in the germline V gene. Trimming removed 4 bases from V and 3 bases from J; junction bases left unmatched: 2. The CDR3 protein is CASSLLAGDTGELFF. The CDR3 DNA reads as TGTGCCAGCAGCTTACTAGCGGGAGACACCGGGGAGCTGTTTTTT.